This T cell receptor (beta chain) was sequenced during a study of OX40 agonist ivuxolimab in advanced cancers. Only in-frame clones appear in the TCRdb table, and some are missing; sequencing was by immunoSEQ multiplex PCR. This sample has 65,000 to 85,000 clones, with more than 85% found just once. Germline loops: CDR1 LNHNV, CDR2 YYDKDF (reference sequence). This CDR3 comprises 16 residues. Germline trimming cut 1 base from V and 4 bases from J; bases unmatched to any gene: 9. The V and J genes are TRBV15 and TRBJ2-5; the match to TRBD2 covers 7 bases. This clonotype was obtained from an adult with an advanced solid tumor such as melanoma, head and neck, liver or kidney cancer. Sample: CD4+ or CD8+ T cells sorted from blood, taken in a trial of the OX40 agonist ivuxolimab. DNA for the CDR3: TGTGCCACCAGCAGAGGGTCGGGGGGAATAGGAGAGACCCAGTACTTC. Its protein product is CATSRGSGGIGETQYF.